This TCR beta chain was sequenced during a study of blood T cell repertoires in COVID-19. Study background: COVID-19 samples from acute and convalescent phases originated in the United States, Italy and Spain.

Trimming stripped 8 bases from V and 1 base from J, with 5 bases between. Germline loops: CDR1 SNHLY, CDR2 FYNNEI. CDR3 length: 11 amino acids. Sequenced by immunoSEQ multiplex PCR; TCRdb stores in-frame clones only, minus some. Of around 370,000 clones listed, 88% are singletons. The source of this sequence is a woman younger than 35 who had recovered from COVID-19. Sequences were obtained from PBMCs or T cells enriched from blood (not recorded which). V usage is TRBV2 and J usage is TRBJ1-1; possible D gene TRBD1, 5 bases. The CDR3 sequence is CASGQNTEAFF. CDR3 in DNA: TGTGCCAGCGGACAGAACACTGAAGCTTTCTTT.